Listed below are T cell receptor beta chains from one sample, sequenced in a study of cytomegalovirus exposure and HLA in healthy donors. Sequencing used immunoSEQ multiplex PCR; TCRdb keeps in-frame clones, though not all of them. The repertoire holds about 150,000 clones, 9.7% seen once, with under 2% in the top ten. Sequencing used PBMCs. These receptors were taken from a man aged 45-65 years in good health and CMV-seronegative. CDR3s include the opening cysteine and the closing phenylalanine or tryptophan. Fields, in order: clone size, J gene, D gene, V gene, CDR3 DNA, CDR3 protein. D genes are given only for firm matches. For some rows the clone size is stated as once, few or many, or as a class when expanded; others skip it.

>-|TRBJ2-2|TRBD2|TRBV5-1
TGCGCCAGCAGCTTGGGGGGACTGACTAGCGAGCACGGGGAGCTGTTTTTT
CASSLGGLTSEHGELFF
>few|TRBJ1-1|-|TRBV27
TGTGCCAGCAGTTTATTTGGGGGCCCTGAAGCTTTCTTT
CASSLFGGPEAFF
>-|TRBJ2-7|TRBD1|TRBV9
TGCGCCAGCAGCGTAGAAGGGACAGGGAATTCCTACGAGCAGTACTTC
CASSVEGTGNSYEQYF
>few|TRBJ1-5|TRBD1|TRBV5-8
TGTGCCAGCAGCAACGGACAGGGGTTTCAGCCCCAGCATTTT
CASSNGQGFQPQHF
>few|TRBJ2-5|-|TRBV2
TGTGCCAGCAGTCCCAGGGTCCAAGAGACCCAGTACTTC
CASSPRVQETQYF
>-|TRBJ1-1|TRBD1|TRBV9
TGTGCCAGCAGCGCCACGGACAGGCCTTCTAGCACTGAAGCTTTCTTT
CASSATDRPSSTEAFF
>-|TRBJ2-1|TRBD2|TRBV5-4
TGTGCCAGCAGCTTGGGACTAGCGGGAGATAATGAGCAGTTCTTC
CASSLGLAGDNEQFF
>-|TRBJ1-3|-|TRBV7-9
TGTGCCAGCAGCCCCGGGACAATCGACACCATATATTTT
CASSPGTIDTIYF
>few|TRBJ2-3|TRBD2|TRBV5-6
TGTGCCAGCAGCTCCCCGGGACTAGCGGGCTGGGCGCAGTATTTT
CASSSPGLAGWAQYF
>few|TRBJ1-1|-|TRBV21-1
TGTGCCAGCAGACCTGGACAGGGCTGCATGGTGTGTGAAGCTTTCTTT
CASRPGQGCMVCEAFF
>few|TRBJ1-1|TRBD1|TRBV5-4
TGTGCCAGCAGCTCAGGGACAGGGCTGAACACTGAAGCTTTCTTT
CASSSGTGLNTEAFF
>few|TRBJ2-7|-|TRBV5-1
TGCGCCAGCAGCCTGACTCCAGGACAGCAATCTGAAGGCGAGCAGTACTTC
CASSLTPGQQSEGEQYF
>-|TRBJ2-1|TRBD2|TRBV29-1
TGCAGCGTTGTCCCTAGCGGGAATGAGCAGTTCTTC
CSVVPSGNEQFF
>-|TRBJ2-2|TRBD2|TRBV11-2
TGTGCCAGCAGCTTAGTAGTCCTAGCGGGGGGCTCTTCCGGGGAGCTGTTTTTT
CASSLVVLAGGSSGELFF
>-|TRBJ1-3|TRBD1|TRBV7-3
TGTGCCAGCAGCGCAGGGGGCGACGCTGGAAACACCATATATTTT
CASSAGGDAGNTIYF
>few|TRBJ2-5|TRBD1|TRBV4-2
TGTGCCAGCAGCCAAGAGTTGAGGGGGCAGGGAGAGACCCAGTACTTC
CASSQELRGQGETQYF
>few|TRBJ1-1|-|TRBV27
TGTGCCAGCAGTTTACGTTGGTCAGCGTCGAGTGAAGCTTTCTTT
CASSLRWSASSEAFF
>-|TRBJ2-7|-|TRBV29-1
TGCAGCGTTGTTATTGTAGAGCAAAGTCCCTACGAGCAGTACTTC
CSVVIVEQSPYEQYF
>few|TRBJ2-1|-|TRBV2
TGTGCCAGCAGCTGGGACTCTCACTCCTACAATGAGCAGTTCTTC
CASSWDSHSYNEQFF
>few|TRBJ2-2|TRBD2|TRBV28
TGTGCCAGCAGTTTAGGGGGGGAGAACACCGGGGAGCTGTTTTTT
CASSLGGENTGELFF
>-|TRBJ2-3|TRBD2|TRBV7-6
TGTGCCAGCAGCCCTAGCGGGGGGGCTCAAGATACGCAGTATTTT
CASSPSGGAQDTQYF
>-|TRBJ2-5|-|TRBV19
TGTGCCAGTACCCCTGGAAGCCCAGGGACCCAGTACTTC
CASTPGSPGTQYF
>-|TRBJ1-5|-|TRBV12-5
TGTGCTAGTGGTTCGGGGGACGGAGGGCCTCAGCCCCAGCATTTT
CASGSGDGGPQPQHF
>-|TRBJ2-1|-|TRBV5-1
TGCGCCAGCAGCCGAACCGGGACTGGCTCCTACAATGAGCAGTTCTTC
CASSRTGTGSYNEQFF
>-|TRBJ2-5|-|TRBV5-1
TGCGCCAGCATTCGCACAGTAGTAGAGACCCAGTACTTC
CASIRTVVETQYF
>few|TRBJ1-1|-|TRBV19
TGTGCCAGTCTCATTGGTACGGGCACTGAAGCTTTCTTT
CASLIGTGTEAFF
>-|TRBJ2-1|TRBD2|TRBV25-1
TGTGCCAGCAGTCGTCCTAGCGGTACTAGCTCCTACAATGAGCAGTTCTTC
CASSRPSGTSSYNEQFF
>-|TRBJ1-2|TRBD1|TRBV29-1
TGCAGCGTTGATGAGTCGGGACAGGGCTATGGCTACACCTTC
CSVDESGQGYGYTF
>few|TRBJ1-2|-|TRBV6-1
TGTGCCAGCAGCCTCGGGTCCGTAAGCGTATCTGGCTACACCTTC
CASSLGSVSVSGYTF
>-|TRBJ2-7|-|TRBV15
TGTGCCACCAGCAGAGATTTATTAGCCGGCGAGCAGTACTTC
CATSRDLLAGEQYF
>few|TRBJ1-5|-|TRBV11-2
TGTGCCAGCAGCACCCTGGGGGGTAGCAATCAGCCCCAGCATTTT
CASSTLGGSNQPQHF
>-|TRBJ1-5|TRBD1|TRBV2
TGTGCCAGCAGTCGGGACAGGGATAGCAATCAGCCCCAGCATTTT
CASSRDRDSNQPQHF
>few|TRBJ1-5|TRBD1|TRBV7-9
TGTGCCAGCAGCTCGACAGGGGGCGGAGGGTTAAATCAGCCCCAGCATTTT
CASSSTGGGGLNQPQHF
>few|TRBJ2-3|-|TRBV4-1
TGCGCCAGCAGCCAATCTAGCACAGATACGCAGTATTTT
CASSQSSTDTQYF
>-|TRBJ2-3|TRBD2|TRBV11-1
TGTGCCAGCACCCCGGGACTAGCAGGGTATACGCAGTATTTT
CASTPGLAGYTQYF
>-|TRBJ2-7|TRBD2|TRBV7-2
TGTGCCAGCAGCCCGAGGACTAGCGGGACCTACGAGCAGTACTTC
CASSPRTSGTYEQYF
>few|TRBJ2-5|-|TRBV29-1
TGCAGCGGACACCGGGGTACGAAAAGGGAGACCCAGTACTTC
CSGHRGTKRETQYF
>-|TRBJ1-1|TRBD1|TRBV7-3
TGTGCCAGCAGCTTAACGTCCAGGGACAGGGGCGGGGGGAACACTGAAGCTTTCTTT
CASSLTSRDRGGGNTEAFF
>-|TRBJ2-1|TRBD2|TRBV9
TGTGCCAGCAGCAAAAGCGGGAGGGCCCAGTTCTTC
CASSKSGRAQFF
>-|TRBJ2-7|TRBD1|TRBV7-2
TGTGCCAGCAGCTTAGGGCTTCCGGGACAGGGTATCACCTACGAGCAGTACTTC
CASSLGLPGQGITYEQYF
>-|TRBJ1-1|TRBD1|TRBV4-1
TGCGCCAGCACTATACAGGGGAGCAACACTGAAGCTTTCTTT
CASTIQGSNTEAFF
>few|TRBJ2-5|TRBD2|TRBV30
TGTGCCTGGAGTGTTAAAGCGGGGGGGGGAGAGACCCAGTACTTC
CAWSVKAGGGETQYF
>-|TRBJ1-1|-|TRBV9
TGTGCCAGCAGCGTAGATGGGGCGAACACTGAAGCTTTCTTT
CASSVDGANTEAFF
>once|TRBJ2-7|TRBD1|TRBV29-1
TGCAGCGTTGAAGATCCCCGGACAGGGGTGCACGAGCAGTACTTC
CSVEDPRTGVHEQYF
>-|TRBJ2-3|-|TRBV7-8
TGTGCCAGCAGCCCCGGACAGCAGCTCCCCTCAGATACGCAGTATTTT
CASSPGQQLPSDTQYF
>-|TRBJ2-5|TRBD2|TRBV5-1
TGCGCCAGCAGCTTCCAACCGGGACTAGCGGGGGAGACCCAGTACTTC
CASSFQPGLAGETQYF
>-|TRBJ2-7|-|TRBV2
TGTGCCAGCAGTGAAGTCAGGGGCTCCTACGAGCAGTACTTC
CASSEVRGSYEQYF